These 26 T cell receptor beta chains came from one sample sequenced in a study of shared clonotypes between healthy human individuals. Sequencing was performed with immunoSEQ multiplex PCR; in TCRdb, only in-frame clones are kept and a portion is missing. Altogether more than 900,000 clones are present, 70% to 80% being singletons, with the ten largest covering roughly 0.55%. Material: memory CD4+ T cells from PBMCs. The subset: CD45RA-negative fraction. The receptors stem from a young man in good health. Some clones in this sample may be carry-over from other donors' samples.

The V and J genes are TRBV19 and TRBJ2-7, with TRBD1 matching 10 bases. This CDR3 is 15 amino acids long. Germline lookup yields CDR1 LNHDA and CDR2 SQIVND (reference sequence). V was pared by 5 bases and J by 2 bases, with 6 bases of the junction left unmatched. CDR3 DNA sequence: TGTGCCAGTAGTGCTCCGGGACAGGGGACCTACGAGCAGTACTTC. This gives the protein CASSAPGQGTYEQYF.

On this clone itself: In the same sample, other DNA sequences code for this CDR3. The CDR3 bases are TGTGCCAGCAGCCCACGGGGAGGCAATCAGCCCCAGCATTTT. It translates to CASSPRGGNQPQHF. This chain links TRBV9 with TRBJ1-5; D remains unclear. This CDR3 has 14 amino acids. V lost 4 bases and J 2 bases, leaving 10 bases between the germline ends. Germline V gene sequence: CDR1 SGDLS, CDR2 YYNGEE.

The rearrangement uses TRBV12-5 and TRBJ1-1; the D gene is possibly TRBD1 (5 bases). The CDR3 has 11 residues. Trimming removed 4 bases at V and 7 bases at J, with 7 bases between. CDR1 LGHNT and CDR2 FRNRAP come from the germline V gene. The CDR3 sequence: CASGYDSEAFF. The CDR3 bases are TGTGCTAGTGGTTATGACAGTGAAGCTTTCTTT.

The rearrangement joins TRBV7-2 to TRBJ2-7; D unclear. V was cut by 2 bases and J by 3 bases, with 17 bases left in between. Germline V lookup: CDR1 SGHTA, CDR2 FQGNSA. The CDR3 loop spans 16 amino acids. CDR3 bases: TGTGCCAGCAGCTTATTGAGAAGCTCTTCGATCTACGAGCAGTACTTC. Translated, it gives CASSLLRSSSIYEQYF.

This clone has only a few counts. The J gene is TRBJ2-3, the V gene TRBV6-1, with 8 bases identical to TRBD1. This CDR3 is 14 amino acids long. Trimming at V came to 6 bases and at J to 1 base, leaving 3 bases not matched to a gene. The germline CDR1 and CDR2 sequences are MNHNS and SASEGT. CDR3 loop: CASRTGVGTDTQYF. The CDR3 region has the DNA TGTGCCAGCAGGACAGGGGTGGGCACAGATACGCAGTATTTT.

The count of this clone is one. The chain joins TRBV5-1 to TRBJ2-3; 7 bases map to TRBD1. The CDR3 consists of 11 residues. Germline assignment: CDR1 SGHRS and CDR2 YFSETQ. J gave up 11 bases and V 4 bases, and 4 bases lay outside the gene matches. CDR3 coding DNA: TGCGCCAGCAGCCTGGGGGACAGGCAGTATTTT. As protein: CASSLGDRQYF.

This clone has a count of ten or more. The CDR3 here is CASSVRDGNYGYTF. The CDR3 bases are TGTGCCAGCAGCGTAAGGGATGGGAACTATGGCTACACCTTC. The J gene is TRBJ1-2, the V gene TRBV9, with no clear D. Germline V lookup: CDR1 SGDLS, CDR2 YYNGEE. Deletions cut 1 base from V and 2 bases from J, with 9 bases between. The CDR3 spans 14 residues.

Here the CDR3 DNA reads TGCAGCGTTGGACTCTATTCTTACGAGCAGTACTTC. Its protein is CSVGLYSYEQYF. V is TRBV29-1 and J is TRBJ2-7; D gene ambiguous. CDR1 and CDR2 (germline): SQVTM, ANQGSEA. Deletions cut 4 bases from V and 4 bases from J, with 11 bases between. The CDR3 consists of 12 residues.

This chain joins TRBV5-1 and TRBJ1-1; a possible D gene is TRBD1 (6 bases). CDR1 and CDR2 (germline): SGHRS, YFSETQ. V gave up 4 bases and J gave up 4 bases, with 14 bases separating them. The CDR3 covers 14 residues. CDR3 protein: CASSGGRGITEAFF. As DNA, the CDR3 is TGCGCCAGCAGCGGGGGCAGGGGTATCACTGAAGCTTTCTTT.

This clone was found a few times. This rearrangement joins TRBV7-2 to TRBJ1-1; TRBD1 matches at 11 bases. CDR1 is SGHTA and CDR2 is FQGNSA in the germline V gene. CDR3 length: 15 amino acids. V lost 4 bases to trimming and J lost 5 bases; unmatched junction nucleotides: 6. The CDR3: CASSSPGTGGTEAFF. For the CDR3, the DNA is TGTGCCAGCAGCTCACCCGGGACAGGGGGAACTGAAGCTTTCTTT.

The V gene is TRBV6-5, the J gene TRBJ2-3; 7 bases map to TRBD2. Looked up from germline, CDR1 is MNHEY and CDR2 is SVGAGI. This CDR3 has 15 residues. Trimming removed 4 bases from V and 4 bases from J; junction bases left unmatched: 8. Written as DNA, the CDR3 is TGTGCCAGCAGTTTACCACGGGGGGAGGCAGATACGCAGTATTTT. Its protein product is CASSLPRGEADTQYF.

Only a few counts were recorded for this clone. Other nucleotide sequences from this sample produce the same CDR3. The chain is built from TRBV18 and TRBJ1-1, with a tentative D call TRBD1 (6 bases). Per germline, CDR1 KGHSH and CDR2 LQKENI. Deletions cut 3 bases from V and 3 bases from J, with 8 bases between. CDR3 size: 13 residues. CDR3 sequence: CASSPRTDTEAFF. In DNA form, the CDR3 reads TGTGCCAGCTCACCCCGGACAGACACTGAAGCTTTCTTT.

The chain employs TRBV9 and TRBJ1-1, with D possibly matching TRBD1 (6 bases). Germline CDR1 is SGDLS and CDR2 is YYNGEE. Trimming pared 0 bases from V and 3 bases from J, leaving 12 bases between. The length of the CDR3 is 15 residues. CDR3 DNA: TGTGCCAGCAGCGTAGAGGCGGGGGCGGACACTGAAGCTTTCTTT. It encodes CASSVEAGADTEAFF.

The chain recombines TRBV5-6 with TRBJ2-2; possibly TRBD2 for D (6 bases). The germline V gene encodes CDR1 SGHDT and CDR2 YYEEEE. V was cut by 1 base and J by 1 base, with 11 bases left in between. CDR3 length: 16 amino acids. CDR3 sequence (DNA): TGTGCCAGCAGCTTGTTAGGTAGCGGGAACACCGGGGAGCTGTTTTTT. Protein product: CASSLLGSGNTGELFF.

This clone showed up many times. The chain joins TRBV28 to TRBJ1-5, with 9 positions matching TRBD1. V was pared by 6 bases and J by 3 bases, with 15 bases of the junction left unmatched. Germline loops: CDR1 MDHEN, CDR2 SYDVKM. This CDR3 contains 18 residues. CDR3 protein: CASRLWGGQGGNNQPQHF. The CDR3 DNA is TGTGCCAGCAGGCTATGGGGGGGACAGGGAGGTAACAATCAGCCCCAGCATTTT.

The chain uses TRBV5-8 and TRBJ2-4, with 11 bases that match TRBD1. Trimming at V came to 4 bases and at J to 0 bases, leaving 9 bases not matched to a gene. From germline, CDR1 is SGHTS and CDR2 YDEGEE. The CDR3 sequence is 18 residues long. The CDR3 loop is CASSMAEDRGRAKNIQYF. Here the CDR3 DNA reads TGTGCCAGCAGCATGGCGGAGGACAGGGGGCGAGCCAAAAACATTCAGTACTTC.

The chain joins TRBV4-2 to TRBJ1-1; possible D gene TRBD1, 5 bases. The V and J ends lost 0 bases and 3 bases respectively, with 8 bases between them. CDR1 and CDR2 from the germline V gene are LGHNA and YNFKEQ. This CDR3 has 14 residues. CDR3 nucleotides: TGTGCCAGCAGCCAAGACGGCAGGGACACTGAAGCTTTCTTT. It encodes CASSQDGRDTEAFF.

V usage is TRBV30 and J usage is TRBJ2-1; TRBD2 matches at 7 bases. CDR3 length: 15 amino acids. J was trimmed by 1 base and V by 3 bases; bases with no gene match: 6. Germline loops: CDR1 GTSNPN, CDR2 SVGIG (reference sequence). DNA of the CDR3: TGTGCCTGGAGCCCGACTAGCAGATCCTACAATGAGCAGTTCTTC. This codes for CAWSPTSRSYNEQFF.

This chain connects TRBV28 to TRBJ1-5, with TRBD1 matching 9 bases. After removal of 6 bases from V and 5 bases from J, the junction contained 11 bases not matched to a gene. The CDR3 is 16 residues long. CDR1 is MDHEN and CDR2 is SYDVKM in the germline V gene. CDR3 region: CASSSLYWTGDQPQHF. The DNA for the CDR3 is TGTGCCAGCAGCTCACTATACTGGACAGGGGATCAGCCCCAGCATTTT. The full variable domain, rest sourced from reference TRBV28 and TRBJ1-5, is DVKVTQSSRYLVKRTGEKVFLECVQDMDHENMFWYRQDPGLGLRLIYFSYDVKMKEKGDIPEGYSVSREKKERFSLILESASTNQTSMYLCASSSLYWTGDQPQHFGDGTRLSIL.

On this clone: One end of the junction varies from germline; a read error may be responsible. The genes are TRBV2 and TRBJ2-7; possibly TRBD1 for D (5 bases). The CDR3 has 13 residues. CDR1 and CDR2 from the germline V gene are SNHLY and FYNNEI. The CDR3, as DNA: TGTGCCAGCAGGGAAGAAACAGGTGTCGAGCAGTACTTC. This encodes CASREETGVEQYF. Full variable domain (missing parts from reference TRBV2 and TRBJ2-7): EPEVTQTPSHQVTQMGQEVILRCVPISNHLYFYWYRQILGQKVEFLVSFYNNEISEKSEIFDDQFSVERPDGSNFTLKIRSTKLEDSAMYFCASREETGVEQYFGPGTRLTVT.

This clone was observed once. The chain is built from TRBV5-1 and TRBJ2-7; tentatively, D is TRBD2 (5 bases). V gave up 5 bases and J gave up 0 bases, with 15 bases separating them. Per germline, CDR1 SGHRS and CDR2 YFSETQ. The CDR3 totals 15 residues. CDR3 residues: CASRNRASSSYEQYF. The DNA of the CDR3 is TGCGCCAGCAGAAACCGGGCTAGCAGCTCCTACGAGCAGTACTTC.

The chain joins TRBV28 to TRBJ1-5, with D unclear. The CDR3 sequence is 15 residues long. CDR1 MDHEN and CDR2 SYDVKM come from the germline V gene. Trimming pared 5 bases from V and 4 bases from J, leaving 15 bases between. Here the CDR3 DNA reads TGTGCCAGCAGTGAACGGACGGCTCCTAATCAGCCCCAGCATTTT. Translating it yields CASSERTAPNQPQHF.

This clone was seen a handful of times. V is TRBV7-2 and J is TRBJ2-5; D possibly uses TRBD1 or TRBD2 (5 bases each). V was pared by 5 bases and J by 6 bases, with 10 bases between. CDR1 is SGHTA and CDR2 is FQGNSA in the germline V gene. The CDR3 totals 12 residues. CDR3 amino acids: CASSPEGKTQYF. The CDR3 DNA sequence: TGTGCCAGCAGCCCTGAGGGGAAGACCCAGTACTTC.

The gene calls are TRBV7-2 and TRBJ1-1; possibly TRBD1 for D (5 bases). V was shortened by 6 bases and J by 3 bases, with 11 bases between the two germline ends. This CDR3 region has 13 residues. Germline assignment: CDR1 SGHTA and CDR2 FQGNSA. The CDR3 loop reads CASSLRADTEAFF. In DNA, the CDR3 is TGTGCCAGCAGTCTCAGGGCGGACACTGAAGCTTTCTTT.

CDR3 amino acids: CASSQDRGSDEQYF. The CDR3 DNA reads TGTGCCAGCAGCCAAGACAGGGGATCTGACGAGCAGTACTTC. The chain has TRBV2 and TRBJ2-7; TRBD1 matches 8 bases. The junction had 9 bases not matched to a gene; V was cut back by 6 bases and J by 5 bases. Germline V CDR1 and CDR2: SNHLY, FYNNEI. The CDR3 runs 14 residues. The whole variable domain, remainder taken from reference TRBV2 and TRBJ2-7, is EPEVTQTPSHQVTQMGQEVILRCVPISNHLYFYWYRQILGQKVEFLVSFYNNEISEKSEIFDDQFSVERPDGSNFTLKIRSTKLEDSAMYFCASSQDRGSDEQYFGPGTRLTVT.

This clone was recorded many times. The chain uses TRBV29-1 and TRBJ2-1; TRBD1 or TRBD2 may be the D gene (8 bases each). The CDR3 extends over 16 amino acids. Germline CDR1 SQVTM, CDR2 ANQGSEA. V lost 7 bases to trimming and J lost 7 bases, with 26 bases between them. Here the CDR3 reads CSALNRGSGSQNEQFF. The CDR3 DNA follows: TGCAGCGCCCTAAACAGGGGGAGCGGGAGCCAAAATGAGCAGTTCTTC.